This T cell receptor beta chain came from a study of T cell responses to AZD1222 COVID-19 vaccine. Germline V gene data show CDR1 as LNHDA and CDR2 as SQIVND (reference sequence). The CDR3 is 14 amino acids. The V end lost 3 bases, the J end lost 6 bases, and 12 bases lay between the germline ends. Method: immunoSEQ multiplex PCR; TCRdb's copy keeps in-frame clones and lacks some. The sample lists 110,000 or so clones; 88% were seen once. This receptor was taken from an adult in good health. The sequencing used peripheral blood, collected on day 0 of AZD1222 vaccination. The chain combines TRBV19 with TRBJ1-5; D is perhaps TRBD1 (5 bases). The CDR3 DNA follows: TGTGCCAGTAGTATCGTGGGGGTCGCTCAGCCCCAGCATTTT. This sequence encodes CASSIVGVAQPQHF. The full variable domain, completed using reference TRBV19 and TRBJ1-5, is DGGITQSPKYLFRKEGQNVTLSCEQNLNHDAMYWYRQDPGQGLRLIYYSQIVNDFQKGDIAEGYSVSREKKESFPLTVTSAQKNPTAFYLCASSIVGVAQPQHFGDGTRLSIL.